The 24 T cell receptor beta chains presented below share a single source sample, sequenced in a study of shared clonotypes between healthy human individuals. Sequenced by immunoSEQ multiplex PCR; TCRdb stores in-frame clones only, minus some. The sample contains about 710,000 clones, around 73% of which appear only once. The sample was memory CD4+ T cells sorted from blood. Subset here: CD45RA-negative fraction. These receptors were collected from a woman in her 30s in good health.

The CDR3: CAAQSGRGGTDTQYF. The CDR3 coding sequence is TGTGCCGCGCAGAGCGGGAGAGGAGGCACAGATACGCAGTATTTT. The V call is TRBV6-1, the J call TRBJ2-3, with 8 bases fitting TRBD2. The CDR3 runs to 15 residues. V lost 11 bases and J lost 1; bases outside the gene matches: 11. CDR1 MNHNS and CDR2 SASEGT come from the germline V gene.

This clone was found a few times. The rearrangement joins TRBV30 to TRBJ1-2; TRBD1 aligns across 9 bases. Germline V gene sequence: CDR1 GTSNPN, CDR2 SVGIG (reference sequence). V lost 6 bases, J lost 5 bases, and 7 bases stayed unmatched. The CDR3 consists of 13 residues. The CDR3 sequence is CACDPGQGYGYTF. The CDR3 bases are TGTGCCTGTGACCCCGGACAGGGGTATGGCTACACCTTC. Supplemented by reference TRBV30 and TRBJ1-2, the full variable domain reads SQTIHQWPATLVQPVGSPLSLECTVEGTSNPNLYWYRQAAGRGLQLLFYSVGIGQISSEVPQNLSASRPQDRQFILSSKKLLLSDSGFYLCACDPGQGYGYTFGSGTRLTVV.

As to this clone: The sample carries other DNA sequences with the same CDR3. The rearrangement joins TRBV28 to TRBJ2-7; 8 bases agree with TRBD2. This CDR3 has 18 residues. Germline CDR1 reads MDHEN; CDR2 reads SYDVKM. Trimming took 7 bases from V and 3 from J; bases not matched to a gene: 20. In DNA, the CDR3 is TGTGCCAGCAAACCGGGGGGGTTCGGGCAGGGCGTTCGCTACGAGCAGTACTTC. Protein product: CASKPGGFGQGVRYEQYF.

This chain's CDR3 is CASSQDRGNTEAFF. The CDR3 coding sequence is TGCGCCAGCAGCCAAGATCGGGGGAACACTGAAGCTTTCTTT. This chain links TRBV4-1 with TRBJ1-1; D call uncertain. The ends were cut back, 0 bases at V and 1 base at J, with 6 bases in the middle. This CDR3 has 14 residues. Per germline, CDR1 MGHRA and CDR2 YSYEKL.

This rearrangement joins TRBV28 to TRBJ1-2; no clear D gene. The CDR3 runs 13 residues. Germline V gives CDR1 MDHEN, CDR2 SYDVKM. The V end was cut by 6 bases, the J end by 5 bases, with 13 bases between. Here the CDR3 reads CASSPQQEYGYTF. The CDR3, as DNA: TGTGCCAGCAGCCCTCAGCAAGAATATGGCTACACCTTC.

This chain connects TRBV6-5 to TRBJ2-3, with D unclear. CDR1 and CDR2 from the germline V gene are MNHEY and SVGAGI. The length of the CDR3 is 14 residues. The V end lost 6 bases, the J end lost 2 bases, and 12 bases lay between the germline ends. The CDR3 sequence: CASRGSWSTDTQYF. The CDR3 DNA reads TGTGCCAGCAGGGGTTCTTGGTCCACAGATACGCAGTATTTT.

The chain is built from TRBV5-4 and TRBJ2-3, with 11 bases matching TRBD2. The CDR3 runs to 16 residues. The junction had 4 bases not matched to a gene; V was cut back by 1 base and J by 3 bases. The V gene's germline CDR1 is SGHNT and CDR2 YYREEE (reference sequence). The CDR3 DNA sequence: TGTGCCAGCAGCTTGACTAGCGGGAGTAATACAGATACGCAGTATTTT. The encoded protein is CASSLTSGSNTDTQYF.

CDR3 nucleotides: TGTGCCAGCAGTCCAACCCGACGGAAGAACACCGGGGAGCTGTTTTTT. Protein: CASSPTRRKNTGELFF. V usage is TRBV28 and J usage is TRBJ2-2, with unresolved D. CDR3 length: 16 residues. The V end lost 5 bases, the J end lost 1 base, and 14 bases lay between the germline ends. The germline V gene has CDR1 MDHEN and CDR2 SYDVKM.

The CDR3 spells CASSATGNGYTF. CDR3 nucleotides: TGTGCCAGCAGTGCGACAGGGAATGGCTACACCTTC. The chain couples TRBV6-5 to TRBJ1-2; 7 bases map to TRBD1. Germline CDR1 reads MNHEY; CDR2 reads SVGAGI. The CDR3 consists of 12 residues. J lost 6 bases, V lost 5 bases, and 3 bases had no gene match.

Concerning this clone: The same CDR3 arises from other DNA sequences in this sample as well. The rearrangement joins TRBV19 to TRBJ1-2, with D hard to call. With 7 bases removed from V and 1 base from J, the gap between germline ends came to 10 bases. The length of the CDR3 is 13 residues. From germline, CDR1 is LNHDA and CDR2 SQIVND (reference sequence). For the CDR3, the DNA is TGTGCCAGTACCCCAACCGGTAACTATGGCTACACCTTC. Translating gives CASTPTGNYGYTF.

The chain uses TRBV30 and TRBJ1-6; D is unresolved. CDR3 size: 15 residues. With 0 bases removed from V and 9 bases from J, the gap between germline ends came to 15 bases. In germline, CDR1 is GTSNPN, CDR2 SVGIG (reference sequence). The DNA for the CDR3 is TGTGCCTGGAGTGTATTCGGCCCCTCCGGTTCACCCCTCCACTTT. Translating it yields CAWSVFGPSGSPLHF.

The chain carries TRBV19 and TRBJ1-3; tentatively, D is TRBD1 (6 bases). This CDR3 contains 14 residues. V lost 5 bases and J lost 0, with 8 bases in between. Germline CDR1 LNHDA, CDR2 SQIVND (reference sequence). The CDR3 loop is CASSEDSSGNTIYF. In DNA, the CDR3 is TGTGCCAGTAGTGAGGACAGCTCTGGAAACACCATATATTTT.

V usage is TRBV29-1 and J usage is TRBJ2-1; 12 bases align to TRBD1. CDR3 length: 12 residues. Losses at the gene ends were 8 bases for V and 9 bases for J; bases not matched to a gene: 5. From germline, CDR1 is SQVTM and CDR2 ANQGSEA. The CDR3 loop reads CSIGTGGGEQFF. CDR3 sequence (DNA): TGCAGCATAGGGACAGGGGGCGGTGAGCAGTTCTTC.

This clone was counted only a few times. The V and J genes are TRBV13 and TRBJ2-2, with 10 bases lining up with TRBD2. With V trimmed by 5 bases and J by 5 bases, 5 bases remained unmatched. This CDR3 has 15 residues. CDR1 is PRHDT and CDR2 is FYEKMQ in the germline V gene (reference sequence). The DNA of the CDR3 is TGTGCCAGCAGCGGGAGCGGGAGGGTGACCGGGGAGCTGTTTTTT. Translated, it gives CASSGSGRVTGELFF.

The gene calls are TRBV10-3 and TRBJ2-7, with D tentatively TRBD1 (8 bases). Germline loops: CDR1 ENHRY, CDR2 SYGVKD. This CDR3 is built from 15 residues. V lost 2 bases and J lost 0, with 11 bases in between. CDR3 DNA: TGTGCCATCAGTGAGACAGGGGGGGGCTCCTACGAGCAGTACTTC. It encodes CAISETGGGSYEQYF.

The V and J genes are TRBV30 and TRBJ2-5, with D possibly being TRBD1 (6 bases). Germline V gives CDR1 GTSNPN, CDR2 SVGIG (reference sequence). The CDR3 loop spans 15 amino acids. Trimming shortened V by 3 bases and J by 2 bases, and 16 bases separated the two germline ends. This CDR3 reads CAWSRIGTIQETQYF. DNA for the CDR3: TGTGCCTGGAGCAGGATCGGGACAATACAAGAGACCCAGTACTTC.

The genes are TRBV14 and TRBJ2-3, with a possible D match to TRBD1 (6 bases). The V end was cut by 2 bases, the J end by 2 bases, with 11 bases between. This CDR3 is 15 amino acids long. The germline gives CDR1 SGHDN, CDR2 FVKESK. DNA for the CDR3: TGTGCCAGCAGCCAACTCAGGGGAGTCACAGATACGCAGTATTTT. This gives the protein CASSQLRGVTDTQYF.

The chain couples TRBV4-2 to TRBJ2-1; TRBD2 matches 12 bases. The V and J ends lost 4 bases and 5 bases, in that order; junction bases with no gene match: 6. The CDR3 totals 16 residues. Germline CDR1 LGHNA, CDR2 YNFKEQ. The CDR3 bases are TGTGCCAGCAGCCTTGTCCTAGCGGGAGGGAACAATGAGCAGTTCTTC. Its translation is CASSLVLAGGNNEQFF.

CDR3 coding DNA: TGTGCCAGCAGCCCCCTAGCGGGAGTCACCGGGGAGCTGTTTTTT. Translated, it gives CASSPLAGVTGELFF. This chain connects TRBV7-7 to TRBJ2-2, with 10 bases that match TRBD2. This CDR3 region has 15 residues. CDR1 is SSHAT, CDR2 FNYEAQ, per germline (reference sequence). Trimming cost V 5 bases and J 4 bases; bases outside gene matches: 4.

The chain joins TRBV19 to TRBJ1-1; D ambiguous. V lost 6 bases, J lost 11 bases, and 22 bases lay in between. The CDR3 totals 14 residues. Germline lookup yields CDR1 LNHDA and CDR2 SQIVND (reference sequence). CDR3 sequence (DNA): TGTGCCAGTAGCGGGCCTTCCGCGCGGCGGCGGGCTTTCTTT. This encodes CASSGPSARRRAFF.

The gene calls are TRBV7-9 and TRBJ1-5; TRBD1 matches 8 bases. The CDR3 is 14 residues long. Trimming cost V 3 bases and J 5 bases; bases outside gene matches: 3. CDR1 SEHNR and CDR2 FQNEAQ come from the germline V gene (reference sequence). CDR3 amino acids: CASSFQGADQPQHF. Here the CDR3 DNA reads TGTGCCAGCAGCTTTCAGGGGGCGGATCAGCCCCAGCATTTT.

This chain links TRBV6-5 with TRBJ2-7, with TRBD1 identical over 11 bases. V was clipped by 6 bases and J by 5 bases; unmatched bases: 6. The length of the CDR3 is 14 residues. Germline V gene sequence: CDR1 MNHEY, CDR2 SVGAGI. For the CDR3, the DNA is TGTGCCAGCAGGATTGGACAGGGGGCCCACGAGCAGTACTTC. The encoded protein is CASRIGQGAHEQYF.

The rearrangement joins TRBV30 to TRBJ2-3; D not certain. Germline-derived CDR1 and CDR2 are GTSNPN and SVGIG (reference sequence). This CDR3 contains 13 residues. V lost 1 base and J 5 bases, leaving 10 bases between the germline ends. The CDR3 bases are TGTGCCTGGAGTGGAGGAATTGGAGATACGCAGTATTTT. This codes for CAWSGGIGDTQYF.

Comments on this clone: Other DNA sequences from this sample encode an identical CDR3 as well. V gene TRBV6-1 combines with J gene TRBJ2-1; 7 bases agree with TRBD1. The length of the CDR3 is 14 residues. The germline V gene has CDR1 MNHNS and CDR2 SASEGT. The V and J ends lost 7 bases and 0 bases, in that order; junction bases with no gene match: 3. The CDR3 is CASNRGSSYNEQFF. DNA for the CDR3: TGTGCCAGCAACAGGGGCAGCTCCTACAATGAGCAGTTCTTC.